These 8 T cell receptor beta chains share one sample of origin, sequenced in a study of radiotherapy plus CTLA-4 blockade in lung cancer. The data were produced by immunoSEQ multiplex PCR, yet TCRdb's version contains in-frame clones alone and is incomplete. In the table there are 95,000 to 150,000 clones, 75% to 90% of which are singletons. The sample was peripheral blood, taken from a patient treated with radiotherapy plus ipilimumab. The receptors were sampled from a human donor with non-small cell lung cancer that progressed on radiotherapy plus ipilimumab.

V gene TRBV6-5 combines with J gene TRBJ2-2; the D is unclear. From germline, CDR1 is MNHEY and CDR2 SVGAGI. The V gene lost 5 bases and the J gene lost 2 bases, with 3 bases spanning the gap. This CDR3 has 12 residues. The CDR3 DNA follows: TGTGCCAGCAGTGATAACACCGGGGAGCTGTTTTTT. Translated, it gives CASSDNTGELFF.

The CDR3: CASSGGGRADTQYF. CDR3 DNA sequence: TGTGCCAGCAGTGGTGGGGGAAGGGCAGATACGCAGTATTTT. V usage is TRBV2 and J usage is TRBJ2-3, with D possibly called TRBD1 or TRBD2 (5 bases each). The CDR3 has 14 residues. The germline gives CDR1 SNHLY, CDR2 FYNNEI. V was shortened by 4 bases and J by 4 bases, with 12 bases between the two germline ends.

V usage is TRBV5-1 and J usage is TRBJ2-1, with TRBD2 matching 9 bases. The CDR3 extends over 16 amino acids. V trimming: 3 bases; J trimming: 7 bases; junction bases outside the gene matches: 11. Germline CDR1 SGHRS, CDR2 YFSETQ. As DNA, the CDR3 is TGCGCCAGCAGCTACCGCAATAGCGGGAGACGTAATGAGCAGTTCTTC. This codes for CASSYRNSGRRNEQFF.

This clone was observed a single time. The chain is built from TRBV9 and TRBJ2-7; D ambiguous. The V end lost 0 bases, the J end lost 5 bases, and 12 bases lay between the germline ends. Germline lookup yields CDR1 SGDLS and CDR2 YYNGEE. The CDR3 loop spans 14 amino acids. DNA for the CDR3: TGTGCCAGCAGCGTAGGCAGGTTAGATAACGAGCAGTACTTC. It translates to CASSVGRLDNEQYF.

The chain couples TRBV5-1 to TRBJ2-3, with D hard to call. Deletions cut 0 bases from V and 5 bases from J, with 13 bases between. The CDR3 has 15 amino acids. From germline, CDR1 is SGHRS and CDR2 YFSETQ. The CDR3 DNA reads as TGCGCCAGCAGCTTGGAGTACGGGTCGGGAGATACGCAGTATTTT. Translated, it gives CASSLEYGSGDTQYF.

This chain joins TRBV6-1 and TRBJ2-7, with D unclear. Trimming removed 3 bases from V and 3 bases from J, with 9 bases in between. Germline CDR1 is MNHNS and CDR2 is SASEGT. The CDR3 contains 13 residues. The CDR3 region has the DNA TGTGCCAGCAGTGAGTGGCAGATCTACGAGCAGTACTTC. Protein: CASSEWQIYEQYF.

CDR3 DNA: TGTGCCAGCAGCTTGGGGTTCAGAGGGGACATACTATCTTACGAGCAGTACTTC. Protein product: CASSLGFRGDILSYEQYF. V and J are TRBV5-6 and TRBJ2-7; D might be TRBD1 (6 bases). Germline V gives CDR1 SGHDT, CDR2 YYEEEE. This CDR3 comprises 18 residues. The V gene lost 0 bases and the J gene lost 4 bases, with 23 bases spanning the gap.

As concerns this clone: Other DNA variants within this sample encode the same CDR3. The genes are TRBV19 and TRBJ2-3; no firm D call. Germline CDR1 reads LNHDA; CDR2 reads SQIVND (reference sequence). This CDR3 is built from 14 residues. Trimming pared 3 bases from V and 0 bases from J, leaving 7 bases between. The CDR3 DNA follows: TGTGCCAGTAGTATCGGGCCTAGCACAGATACGCAGTATTTT. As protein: CASSIGPSTDTQYF. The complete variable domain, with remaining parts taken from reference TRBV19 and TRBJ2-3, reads DGGITQSPKYLFRKEGQNVTLSCEQNLNHDAMYWYRQDPGQGLRLIYYSQIVNDFQKGDIAEGYSVSREKKESFPLTVTSAQKNPTAFYLCASSIGPSTDTQYFGPGTRLTVL.